Presented here are 23 T cell receptor beta chains from one specimen sequenced in a study of T-cell reconstitution after alpha-beta-depleted transplantation in children. Researchers prepared the TCRbeta library using unique molecular identifiers, the study reports. TCRdb reprocessed the PCR reads via MiXCR and lists one record per CDR3 protein. In the table there are around 960,000 distinct CDR3 sequences, about 29% of which are singletons. The sample was PBMCs, mostly from graft donor cells, taken 360 days after TCRalphabeta/CD19-depleted stem cell transplant. Receptors originate from a boy less than two years old who had a stem cell transplant for SCID, so the T cells may come from the graft donor.

The chain combines TRBV6-1 with TRBJ1-1; 10 nucleotides match TRBD1. CDR3 length equals 15 residues. Losses at the gene ends were 6 bases for V and 7 bases for J; bases not matched to a gene: 11. The germline gives CDR1 MNHNS, CDR2 SASEGT. The CDR3 protein is CASRRPGTGEGEAFF. DNA of the CDR3: TGTGCCAGCAGACGACCGGGGACAGGGGAGGGTGAAGCTTTCTTT.

The chain is built from TRBV7-7 and TRBJ2-1; D call uncertain. V dropped 4 bases and J dropped 8 bases, with 9 bases sitting between them. From germline, CDR1 is SSHAT and CDR2 FNYEAQ (reference sequence). CDR3 length: 12 residues. The CDR3 coding sequence is TGTGCCAGCAGCTCCACCAACGATGAGCAGTTCTTC. The encoded protein is CASSSTNDEQFF. The full variable domain, in which reference TRBV7-7 and TRBJ2-1 provide the parts outside the CDR3, is GAGVSQSPRYKVTKRGQDVTLRCDPISSHATLYWYQQALGQGPEFLTYFNYEAQPDKSGLPSDRFSAERPEGSISTLTIQRTEQRDSAMYRCASSSTNDEQFFGPGTRLTVL.

This chain connects TRBV4-3 to TRBJ2-1, with D possibly being TRBD1 (6 bases). V was trimmed by 4 bases and J by 9 bases, leaving 19 bases between them. Germline CDR1 LGHNA, CDR2 YSLEER. The CDR3 is 15 amino acids. The CDR3 here is CASSPLTGTQSEQFF. CDR3 sequence (DNA): TGCGCCAGCAGCCCCCTAACCGGGACACAAAGTGAGCAGTTCTTC.

This chain links TRBV12-3 or TRBV12-4 with TRBJ2-3; D ambiguous. The V end was cut by 2 bases, the J end by 13 bases, with 13 bases between. This CDR3 spans 12 amino acids. CDR3 amino acids: CASSLYSFGEYF. For the CDR3, the DNA is TGTGCCAGCAGTTTATACTCCTTCGGCGAGTATTTT.

This clonotype was seen many times. The rearrangement uses TRBV4-1 and TRBJ2-1; TRBD2 matches 7 bases. Germline V lookup: CDR1 MGHRA, CDR2 YSYEKL. V lost 0 bases, J lost 1 base, and 6 bases stayed unmatched. There are 17 residues in the CDR3. CDR3 region: CASSQDELARSYNEQFF. CDR3 sequence (DNA): TGCGCCAGCAGCCAAGATGAACTAGCGAGGTCCTACAATGAGCAGTTCTTC.

Remarks on this clonotype: A read error may account for a junction end that differs from germline. This sequence joins TRBV7-3 and TRBJ2-3; D perhaps matches TRBD2 (7 bases). There are 15 residues in the CDR3. Looked up from germline, CDR1 is SGHTA and CDR2 is FQGTGA. CDR3 in DNA: TGTGCCAGCAGCTTATCGGGGGGCCGCACAGATACGCGGTATTTT. This translates into CASSLSGGRTDTRYF.

This clonotype was observed a handful of times. The chain combines TRBV5-1 with TRBJ1-5, with TRBD1 matching 8 bases. V lost 7 bases, J lost 0 bases, and 6 bases stayed unmatched. Germline CDR1 is SGHRS and CDR2 is YFSETQ. CDR3 size: 15 residues. CDR3 sequence (DNA): TGCGCCAGCGGGGACAGGAACGTTAGCAATCAGCCCCAGCATTTT. Its protein product is CASGDRNVSNQPQHF.

In its sample, this clonotype was seen a few times. V gene TRBV6-5 combines with J gene TRBJ1-2, with TRBD1 as a possible D gene (5 bases). This CDR3 contains 15 residues. Looked up from germline, CDR1 is MNHEY and CDR2 is SVGAGI. With 4 bases removed from V and 0 bases from J, the gap between germline ends came to 12 bases. CDR3 loop: CASSWDGASNYGYTF. The CDR3 DNA reads as TGTGCCAGCAGTTGGGACGGAGCCTCTAACTATGGCTACACCTTC.

This clonotype was counted a few times. This chain joins TRBV19 and TRBJ2-3; 9 bases are a match to TRBD1. V lost 4 bases to trimming and J lost 4 bases; unmatched junction nucleotides: 6. CDR3 length: 15 amino acids. Germline CDR1 reads LNHDA; CDR2 reads SQIVND (reference sequence). This CDR3 reads CASSSRDREADTQYF. The CDR3 nucleotides are TGTGCCAGTAGTAGTAGGGACAGGGAGGCAGATACGCAGTATTTT.

The chain joins TRBV20-1 to TRBJ2-6, with D possibly being TRBD1 (7 bases). The CDR3 has 14 residues. Germline CDR1 reads DFQATT; CDR2 reads SNEGSKA (reference sequence). V was cut by 6 bases and J by 4 bases, with 13 bases left in between. The CDR3 DNA reads TGCAGTGCCGGAGGGACAGCCGGGGCCAACGTCCTGACTTTC. As protein: CSAGGTAGANVLTF.

This clonotype was seen at least ten times. The chain links TRBV7-9 to TRBJ2-3; 9 bases fit TRBD1. Trimming removed 4 bases from V and 5 bases from J; junction bases left unmatched: 13. The CDR3 contains 17 residues. Germline V gene lookup returns CDR1 SEHNR and CDR2 FQNEAQ (reference sequence). The CDR3 reads CASSYPRTGAGLDTQYF. For the CDR3, the DNA is TGTGCCAGCAGCTACCCCCGGACAGGGGCCGGACTAGATACGCAGTATTTT.

The chain employs TRBV18 and TRBJ2-1; 10 bases are a match to TRBD1. The germline V gene encodes CDR1 KGHSH and CDR2 LQKENI. J lost 7 bases, V lost 8 bases, and 5 bases had no gene match. CDR3 length: 13 residues. For the CDR3, the DNA is TGTGCCAGCACCCCGGGACAGGGGAATGAGCAGTTCTTC. It encodes CASTPGQGNEQFF.

In its sample, this clonotype was seen a few times. This chain connects TRBV7-2 to TRBJ2-7; D uncertain. Germline CDR1 SGHTA, CDR2 FQGNSA. The CDR3 spans 14 residues. Trimming removed 5 bases at V and 4 bases at J, with 15 bases between. The CDR3 DNA reads TGTGCCAGCAGCCCCACCAGCGTTAGTTACGAGCAGTACTTC. It encodes CASSPTSVSYEQYF.

This clonotype was detected a few times. The chain uses TRBV3-1 and TRBJ2-5; 9 nucleotides match TRBD2. V lost 0 bases to trimming and J lost 5 bases; unmatched junction nucleotides: 10. CDR3 length: 17 amino acids. Germline CDR1 is LGHDT and CDR2 is YNNKEL (reference sequence). In DNA form, the CDR3 reads TGTGCCAGCAGCCAAGATCGGGTTAGCGGGGGTCTCGAGACCCAGTACTTC. This sequence encodes CASSQDRVSGGLETQYF.

V is TRBV7-3 and J is TRBJ2-7; no reliable D call. This CDR3 has 14 residues. The germline V gene encodes CDR1 SGHTA and CDR2 FQGTGA. V lost 1 base and J lost 3, with 10 bases in between. The CDR3 coding sequence is TGTGCCAGCAGCTTAAGACGGGCCCGCTACGAGCAGTACTTC. It codes for CASSLRRARYEQYF.

This clonotype was seen more than once but under ten times. The gene calls are TRBV12-3 or TRBV12-4 and TRBJ2-3; D not resolved. The CDR3 runs to 11 residues. The V end lost 8 bases, the J end lost 7 bases, and 10 bases lay between the germline ends. The CDR3 sequence is CASGWGNTQYF. The CDR3 region has the DNA TGTGCCAGCGGGTGGGGTAATACGCAGTATTTT.

The chain employs TRBV5-1 and TRBJ2-5; unclear D gene. V lost 1 base to trimming and J lost 4 bases, with 11 bases between them. Germline lookup yields CDR1 SGHRS and CDR2 YFSETQ. The CDR3 extends over 14 amino acids. For the CDR3, the DNA is TGCGCCAGCAGCTTGATCGGAATGGGAGAGACCCAGTACTTC. As protein: CASSLIGMGETQYF.

This clonotype was seen only a few times. The rearrangement links TRBV6-5 to TRBJ1-2, with a possible D match to TRBD1 (6 bases). The CDR3 has 14 residues. The ends were cut back, 2 bases at V and 4 bases at J, with 11 bases in the middle. Germline V gene sequence: CDR1 MNHEY, CDR2 SVGAGI. The CDR3 loop is CASSYSRGGYGYTF. CDR3 DNA: TGTGCCAGCAGTTACAGTAGAGGGGGCTATGGCTACACCTTC.

There are a few counts of this clonotype. The chain has TRBV12-3 or TRBV12-4 and TRBJ1-2, with TRBD1 matching 8 bases. The trim removed 7 bases at V and 3 bases at J, leaving 10 bases unmatched. This CDR3 contains 15 residues. The CDR3 region has the DNA TGTGCCAGCACCAGAGACAGGGGAGATGACTATGGCTACACCTTC. This translates into CASTRDRGDDYGYTF.

The CDR3 is CASSSIPEGTSGSNTQYF. Here the CDR3 DNA reads TGTGCCAGCAGCTCAATCCCGGAGGGGACTAGCGGGAGTAATACGCAGTATTTT. The rearrangement links TRBV5-5 to TRBJ2-3; 14 bases are shared with TRBD2. Per germline, CDR1 SGHKS and CDR2 YYEKEE (reference sequence). Losses at the gene ends were 3 bases for V and 7 bases for J; bases not matched to a gene: 13. The CDR3 consists of 18 residues.

The chain carries TRBV20-1 and TRBJ2-1; 12 bases map to TRBD2. With V trimmed by 6 bases and J by 3 bases, 3 bases remained unmatched. The CDR3 is 14 amino acids. CDR1 and CDR2 (germline): DFQATT, SNEGSKA (reference sequence). The CDR3 DNA follows: TGCAGTGCGTGGACTAGCGGGGTCTACAATGAGCAGTTCTTC. Amino acids: CSAWTSGVYNEQFF.

Many counts were recorded for this clonotype. The chain carries TRBV5-1 and TRBJ2-1; 7 bases are shared with TRBD1. Unmatched junction bases numbered 3, after V lost 3 bases and J lost 3 bases. CDR1 is SGHRS and CDR2 is YFSETQ in the germline V gene. This CDR3 spans 14 amino acids. This CDR3 reads CASSWDRYYNEQFF. In DNA, the CDR3 is TGCGCCAGCAGCTGGGACAGATACTACAATGAGCAGTTCTTC.

DNA for the CDR3: TGCGCCAGCAGCCAAGAGGGATCATATATTCGTCAGCCCCAGCATTTT. Encoded protein: CASSQEGSYIRQPQHF. The chain couples TRBV4-1 to TRBJ1-5; D is ambiguous. The germline CDR1 and CDR2 sequences are MGHRA and YSYEKL. V dropped 0 bases and J dropped 6 bases, with 15 bases sitting between them. The CDR3 totals 16 residues.